The 18 T cell receptor beta chains reported below all come from one sample, sequenced in a study of OX40 agonist ivuxolimab in advanced cancers. The data were produced by immunoSEQ multiplex PCR, yet TCRdb's version contains in-frame clones alone and is incomplete. The data show 70,000 to 85,000 clones, around 94% seen once. Here the sequenced sample was CD4+ or CD8+ T cells sorted from blood, taken in a trial of the OX40 agonist ivuxolimab. The source is an adult with an advanced solid tumor such as melanoma, head and neck, liver or kidney cancer.

The gene calls are TRBV9 and TRBJ1-1, with D possibly TRBD1 on 6 matching bases. V lost 8 bases to trimming and J lost 2 bases, with 19 bases between them. CDR3 size: 15 residues. Per the germline V gene, CDR1 is SGDLS and CDR2 is YYNGEE. The CDR3 region is CASTGFGGRNTEAFF. Here the CDR3 DNA reads TGTGCCAGTACGGGGTTTGGGGGGCGAAACACTGAAGCTTTCTTT.

Concerning this clone itself: The same CDR3 also results from other DNA sequences found in this sample. This rearrangement joins TRBV7-9 to TRBJ1-2, with 7 positions matching TRBD1. The CDR3 is made up of 13 amino acids. Germline V gene lookup returns CDR1 SEHNR and CDR2 FQNEAQ (reference sequence). V lost 5 bases to trimming and J lost 5 bases; unmatched junction nucleotides: 5. CDR3 protein: CASSLGTDYGYTF. The CDR3 DNA is TGTGCCAGCAGCCTTGGGACAGATTATGGCTACACCTTC.

This chain connects TRBV9 to TRBJ2-2; D gene ambiguous. V shed 4 bases and J shed 2 bases, with 6 bases lying between them. This CDR3 contains 13 residues. From germline, CDR1 is SGDLS and CDR2 YYNGEE. This CDR3 is CASSPSNTGELFF. The CDR3 bases are TGTGCCAGCAGCCCTTCTAACACCGGGGAGCTGTTTTTT.

To note about this clone: A junction boundary mismatches the germline segment, possibly from a read error. This rearrangement joins TRBV4-3 to TRBJ2-3; 9 nucleotides match TRBD2. The length of the CDR3 is 14 residues. Germline CDR1 LGHNA, CDR2 YSLEER. The CDR3 DNA reads as TGCGCCAGCAGAAGTAGCGGGAGCACTGATACGCAGTATTTT. Amino acids: CASRSSGSTDTQYF.

The V and J genes are TRBV29-1 and TRBJ2-3, with D possibly matching TRBD2 (5 bases). V was trimmed by 4 bases and J by 7 bases, leaving 12 bases between them. Germline values: CDR1 SQVTM, CDR2 ANQGSEA. The CDR3 is 12 amino acids. The CDR3 DNA is TGCAGCGTTGTGTGGGAGCGAAATACGCAGTATTTT. Translation: CSVVWERNTQYF.

The chain's CDR3 is CASSQPSSSYNEQFF. CDR3 DNA: TGTGCCAGCAGCCAACCGTCGAGCTCCTACAATGAGCAGTTCTTC. The chain carries TRBV4-2 and TRBJ2-1; D gene ambiguous. Per germline, CDR1 LGHNA and CDR2 YNFKEQ. Trimming shortened V by 2 bases and J by 0 bases, and 8 bases separated the two germline ends. The length of the CDR3 is 15 residues.

This clone has a single count. This chain uses TRBV5-1 with TRBJ1-3; D remains unclear. This CDR3 contains 16 residues. V dropped 0 bases and J dropped 2 bases, with 12 bases sitting between them. The germline V gene has CDR1 SGHRS and CDR2 YFSETQ. The CDR3 reads CASSLDYYLTGNTIYF. For the CDR3, the DNA is TGCGCCAGCAGCTTGGACTACTACCTGACTGGAAACACCATATATTTT.

V is TRBV5-4 and J is TRBJ1-2; weak D call: TRBD1 (5 bases). CDR1 and CDR2 from the germline V gene are SGHNT and YYREEE (reference sequence). The CDR3 runs to 14 residues. Trimming stripped 4 bases from V and 7 bases from J, with 17 bases between. The CDR3 nucleotides are TGTGCCAGCAGCCCGGGACCTCATGAGGGTGGCTACACCTTC. Protein: CASSPGPHEGGYTF.

In DNA, the CDR3 is TGTGCCAGCAGCTTAAACCTTGGGGGTTTGGAGACCCAGTACTTC. Translated, it gives CASSLNLGGLETQYF. This chain joins TRBV11-1 and TRBJ2-5; D tentatively fits TRBD1 or TRBD2 (5 bases each). V was clipped by 2 bases and J by 5 bases, with 15 bases between them. The length of the CDR3 is 15 residues. Germline V gives CDR1 SGHAT, CDR2 FQDESV (reference sequence).

Turning to this clone: This CDR3 is also generated by other DNA sequences in the sample. J is TRBJ1-4 and V is TRBV28; 8 bases line up with TRBD1. CDR1 is MDHEN, CDR2 SYDVKM, per germline. The CDR3 runs 14 residues. Trimming removed 3 bases from V and 6 bases from J; junction bases left unmatched: 3. In DNA form, the CDR3 reads TGTGCCAGCAGTTTCAGACAGGGGTATGAAAAACTGTTTTTT. This translates into CASSFRQGYEKLFF.

The chain links TRBV13 to TRBJ2-7, with D possibly TRBD1 on 5 matching bases. This CDR3 spans 16 amino acids. Germline CDR1 and CDR2: PRHDT and FYEKMQ (reference sequence). V lost 5 bases, J lost 2 bases, and 19 bases lay in between. The CDR3 sequence: CASSGRPGYLTYEQYF. The CDR3 DNA reads as TGTGCCAGCAGCGGACGTCCAGGGTACCTCACCTACGAGCAGTACTTC.

The chain is built from TRBV28 and TRBJ1-4, with 7 nucleotides matching TRBD1. V was clipped by 5 bases and J by 8 bases; unmatched bases: 8. Germline V gene data show CDR1 as MDHEN and CDR2 as SYDVKM. The CDR3 spans 14 residues. In DNA form, the CDR3 reads TGTGCCAGCAGTCCCGACTGGACAGGCGAAAAACTGTTTTTT. Protein sequence: CASSPDWTGEKLFF.

This clone appeared a single time. The V call is TRBV6-4, the J call TRBJ2-7, with 13 bases lining up with TRBD2. This CDR3 has 14 residues. V was clipped by 7 bases and J by 7 bases; unmatched bases: 7. CDR1 MRHNA and CDR2 SNTAGT come from the germline V gene. CDR3 in DNA: TGTGCCAGCACCCCCGGGACTAGCGGGGAAGAGCAGTACTTC. It yields the protein CASTPGTSGEEQYF.

This clone was detected once. The chain uses TRBV4-2 and TRBJ2-7; D is possibly TRBD1 (5 bases). The CDR3 is 17 residues long. Germline values: CDR1 LGHNA, CDR2 YNFKEQ. V shed 1 base and J shed 2 bases, with 18 bases lying between them. In DNA, the CDR3 is TGTGCCAGCAGCCAAGCTATAGGTATAGGGGCTGCCTACGAGCAGTACTTC. Translation gives CASSQAIGIGAAYEQYF.

This chain joins TRBV14 and TRBJ2-1; 8 bases line up with TRBD1. Unmatched junction bases numbered 13, after V lost 5 bases and J lost 7 bases. Germline CDR1 and CDR2: SGHDN and FVKESK. The CDR3 loop spans 16 amino acids. The CDR3 sequence is CASSSERQGRINEQFF. Here the CDR3 DNA reads TGTGCCAGCAGCTCCGAAAGACAGGGGCGAATAAATGAGCAGTTCTTC.

This chain's CDR3 is CATSRVVRGLYNEQFF. The CDR3 coding sequence is TGTGCCACCAGCAGAGTAGTAAGGGGGCTCTACAATGAGCAGTTCTTC. V usage is TRBV15 and J usage is TRBJ2-1; 7 bases map to TRBD1. CDR3 length: 16 residues. CDR1 is LNHNV, CDR2 YYDKDF, per germline (reference sequence). With V trimmed by 1 base and J by 3 bases, 6 bases remained unmatched. The full variable domain, in which reference TRBV15 and TRBJ2-1 provide the parts outside the CDR3, is DAMVIQNPRYQVTQFGKPVTLSCSQTLNHNVMYWYQQKSSQAPKLLFHYYDKDFNNEADTPDNFQSRRPNTSFCFLDIRSPGLGDTAMYLCATSRVVRGLYNEQFFGPGTRLTVL.

The chain employs TRBV11-3 and TRBJ2-7; 7 bases fit TRBD1. Germline V gene lookup returns CDR1 SGHNT and CDR2 YENEEA. Unmatched junction bases numbered 10, after V lost 8 bases and J lost 0 bases. The CDR3 sequence is 15 residues long. CDR3 in amino acids: CASEPIGTVSYEQYF. CDR3 bases: TGTGCCAGCGAACCAATCGGGACAGTCTCCTACGAGCAGTACTTC.

V gene TRBV7-8 combines with J gene TRBJ2-7; TRBD1 might be the D (5 bases). Trimming took 1 base from V and 3 from J, leaving 10 bases between them. Germline V gene data show CDR1 as SGHVS and CDR2 as FQNEAQ. The CDR3 contains 14 residues. The CDR3 here is CASSLGQHGYEQYF. The CDR3, as DNA: TGTGCCAGCAGCTTAGGACAGCACGGCTACGAGCAGTACTTC. Variable domain in full (rest from reference TRBV7-8 and TRBJ2-7): GAGVSQSPRYKVAKRGQDVALRCDPISGHVSLFWYQQALGQGPEFLTYFQNEAQLDKSGLPSDRFFAERPEGSVSTLKIQRTQQEDSAVYLCASSLGQHGYEQYFGPGTRLTVT.